The clone carrying this TCR beta chain has just one count. The data were taken from a study of blood T cell repertoires in COVID-19. As for the study in general: Material from acute and convalescent COVID-19 was sourced from the United States, Italy and Spain. Sources were T cells, B-cell-depleted T cells, or PBMCs; the material itself was cDNA or gDNA.

The authors' processing: By means of reference gene primer amplification, nucleated cell counts were estimated. Sequenced by immunoSEQ multiplex PCR; TCRdb stores in-frame clones only, minus some. The V and J calls and the clone size are those of that table, but D and trimming were determined from the DNA. Of about 300,000 clones in the sample, around 89% were seen once. CDR3 length: 16 amino acids. V lost 1 base to trimming and J lost 7 bases; unmatched junction nucleotides: 8. Per the germline V gene, CDR1 is SGHRS and CDR2 is YFSETQ. The J gene is TRBJ2-1, the V gene TRBV5-1; 10 bases agree with TRBD2. Sample: peripheral blood. This sequence originates from a woman aged 25 to 45 who had recovered from COVID-19. The CDR3 nucleotides are TGCGCCAGCAGCTTGACTAGCGGGGCCTGGAGGAATGAGCAGTTCTTC. Protein product: CASSLTSGAWRNEQFF.